The 31 T cell receptor beta chains below were found in one sample sequenced in a study of CD8+ T cells in alopecia areata. Treatment specified: oral pan-JAK inhibitor, 5-10 mg twice daily. RNA was isolated and reverse transcribed to cDNA, the sequencing template. Clones were sequenced by immunoSEQ multiplex PCR, and TCRdb holds only the in-frame ones, with some missing. The repertoire holds 60,000 to 85,000 clones, with around 30% as singletons. Sequenced here: CD8+ T cells sorted from blood, sampled at week 4, from a patient treated with tofacitinib. These receptors originate from a human donor with alopecia areata.

The chain joins TRBV9 to TRBJ2-1; no firm D call. The CDR3 loop spans 12 amino acids. Germline CDR1 reads SGDLS; CDR2 reads YYNGEE. The germline V and J ends were trimmed by 2 bases and 3 bases, with 3 bases remaining between them. CDR3 DNA sequence: TGTGCCAGCAGCGTGAACTACAATGAGCAGTTCTTC. It encodes CASSVNYNEQFF. Full variable domain (rest looked up from reference TRBV9 and TRBJ2-1): DSGVTQTPKHLITATGQRVTLRCSPRSGDLSVYWYQQSLDQGLQFLIQYYNGEERAKGNILERFSAQQFPDLHSELNLSSLELGDSALYFCASSVNYNEQFFGPGTRLTVL.

Only a few counts were recorded for this clone. J is TRBJ1-2 and V is TRBV29-1; D is undetermined. The germline V gene has CDR1 SQVTM and CDR2 ANQGSEA. CDR3 length equals 15 residues. Deletions cut 5 bases from V and 0 bases from J, with 16 bases between. The CDR3 loop is CSVYEVQLSNYGYTF. CDR3 bases: TGCAGCGTTTATGAGGTCCAGCTTTCTAACTATGGCTACACCTTC. The whole variable domain, filled in from reference TRBV29-1 and TRBJ1-2, reads SAVISQKPSRDICQRGTSLTIQCQVDSQVTMMFWYRQQPGQSLTLIATANQGSEATYESGFVIDKFPISRPNLTFSTLTVSNMSPEDSSIYLCSVYEVQLSNYGYTFGSGTRLTVV.

This chain links TRBV23-1 with TRBJ2-7; D unresolved. TRBV23-1 is classed as an ORF, of uncertain function. V dropped 9 bases and J dropped 3 bases, with 3 bases sitting between them. CDR3 size: 9 residues. In DNA, the CDR3 is TGCGCCAGGATCTACGAGCAGTACTTC. It specifies CARIYEQYF.

This clone came up many times. This chain joins TRBV10-3 and TRBJ2-1; the match to TRBD2 covers 9 bases. J gave up 7 bases and V 8 bases, and 9 bases lay outside the gene matches. CDR3 length: 14 amino acids. Germline V gene sequence: CDR1 ENHRY, CDR2 SYGVKD. The CDR3, as DNA: TGTGCCATCTCTGTAGCGGGAGCTGAGAATGAGCAGTTCTTC. The encoded protein is CAISVAGAENEQFF.

In the case of this clone: Since a much larger clone is just one base distant, this may be a read error. The same CDR3 can be traced to other DNA sequences in this sample. J is TRBJ2-1 and V is TRBV5-6, with D perhaps matching TRBD2 (5 bases). Germline CDR1 is SGHDT and CDR2 is YYEEEE. The CDR3 sequence is 13 residues long. This CDR3 reads CASSQEGSNEQFF. The CDR3 nucleotides are TGCGCCAGCAGCCAAGAGGGTTCCAATGAGCAGTTCTTC.

The J gene is TRBJ2-5, the V gene TRBV10-2; TRBD2 matches at 14 bases. CDR1 is WSHSY and CDR2 is SAAADI in the germline V gene. The CDR3 length is 16 residues. The J segment lost 4 bases and the V segment lost 8 bases, leaving 9 bases of the junction unmatched. In nucleotides, the CDR3 is TGCGCCAGCCGGTTAGCGGGACTAGCGGGAGTAGAGACCCAGTACTTC. It translates to CASRLAGLAGVETQYF.

This clone was detected only a few times. This chain joins TRBV27 and TRBJ1-5, with D possibly being TRBD1 (5 bases). Trimming shortened V by 5 bases and J by 4 bases, and 15 bases separated the two germline ends. Looked up from germline, CDR1 is MNHEY and CDR2 is SMNVEV (reference sequence). The CDR3 is 15 amino acids. CDR3 nucleotides: TGTGCCAGCAGTCCAGCCACAGGCGGGAATCAGCCCCAGCATTTT. This translates into CASSPATGGNQPQHF.

With regard to this clone: Other DNA sequences in the same sample also yield this CDR3. The chain couples TRBV30 to TRBJ1-1, with D possibly matching TRBD1 (6 bases). Germline values: CDR1 GTSNPN, CDR2 SVGIG (reference sequence). This CDR3 has 13 amino acids. The V gene lost 1 base and the J gene lost 3 bases, with 9 bases spanning the gap. This chain's CDR3 is CAWSDQGYTEAFF. In DNA, the CDR3 is TGTGCCTGGAGTGACCAGGGGTACACTGAAGCTTTCTTT.

This clone was observed a few times. CDR3 DNA: TGTGCCAGCAGCTTATACCCTATTGGCAGGGAACCACTACTGAGCTCCTACAATGAGCAGTTCTTC. Protein product: CASSLYPIGREPLLSSYNEQFF. V and J are TRBV7-3 and TRBJ2-1; maybe TRBD1 (5 bases). Germline CDR1 is SGHTA and CDR2 is FQGTGA. V lost 2 bases, J lost 0 bases, and 29 bases lay in between. This CDR3 region has 22 residues.

The chain recombines TRBV30 with TRBJ2-5; D remains ambiguous. This CDR3 is built from 14 residues. The germline CDR1 and CDR2 sequences are GTSNPN and SVGIG (reference sequence). Trimming left V 0 bases short and J 2 bases short, with 10 bases between. CDR3: CAWSVQSGQETQYF. CDR3 DNA sequence: TGTGCCTGGAGTGTACAATCGGGTCAAGAGACCCAGTACTTC.

This chain links TRBV9 with TRBJ2-5; D is unclear. The V gene lost 3 bases and the J gene lost 1 base, with 7 bases spanning the gap. CDR1 is SGDLS and CDR2 is YYNGEE in the germline V gene. The CDR3 totals 13 residues. In DNA, the CDR3 is TGTGCCAGCAGCGGGGCAGCCCAAGAGACCCAGTACTTC. The encoded protein is CASSGAAQETQYF.

The V gene is TRBV7-2, the J gene TRBJ2-2, with D unresolved. Per germline, CDR1 SGHTA and CDR2 FQGNSA. This CDR3 spans 11 amino acids. The V and J ends lost 7 bases and 4 bases respectively, with 4 bases between them. CDR3 DNA sequence: TGTGCCAGCACCCTCACCGGGGAGCTGTTTTTT. This codes for CASTLTGELFF.

The chain uses TRBV11-2 and TRBJ2-5; D remains ambiguous. This CDR3 has 14 amino acids. Germline values: CDR1 SGHAT, CDR2 FQNNGV. Trimming left V 1 base short and J 5 bases short, with 11 bases between. Written as DNA, the CDR3 is TGTGCCAGCAGCTTAGTAGGAGTTAGGGAGACCCAGTACTTC. Its translation: CASSLVGVRETQYF.

This chain joins TRBV9 and TRBJ2-1, with 9 bases identical to TRBD2. The CDR3 consists of 15 residues. The germline gives CDR1 SGDLS, CDR2 YYNGEE. J was trimmed by 5 bases and V by 3 bases; bases with no gene match: 6. The chain's CDR3 is CASSDTSGPDNEQFF. The CDR3 DNA is TGTGCCAGCAGCGACACTAGCGGGCCAGACAATGAGCAGTTCTTC.

This clone was observed a handful of times. The chain combines TRBV29-1 with TRBJ2-7; possible D gene TRBD1, 6 bases. This CDR3 contains 12 residues. The V gene's germline CDR1 is SQVTM and CDR2 ANQGSEA. Trimming took off 5 bases at V and 0 bases at J, with 8 bases between the two ends. Written as DNA, the CDR3 is TGCAGCGTTACAGGGAGCTCCTACGAGCAGTACTTC. It encodes CSVTGSSYEQYF.

The chain recombines TRBV5-1 with TRBJ2-1; 11 bases are a match to TRBD1. The J segment lost 6 bases and the V segment lost 4 bases, leaving 3 bases of the junction unmatched. The CDR3 totals 14 residues. Germline CDR1 reads SGHRS; CDR2 reads YFSETQ. CDR3 in DNA: TGCGCCAGCAGCCCCGGGACAGGGGGCAATGAGCAGTTCTTC. Its translation: CASSPGTGGNEQFF.

A remark on this clone: Germline is not matched at one junction end, which may reflect a read error. The V gene is TRBV29-1, the J gene TRBJ2-5, with D hard to call. CDR3 length: 12 residues. Germline-derived CDR1 and CDR2 are SQVTM and ANQGSEA. In DNA form, the CDR3 reads TGCAGCGCTGAAGGGCGAGTGGAGACCCAGTACTTC. Its translation: CSAEGRVETQYF.

The sample holds a few counts of this clone. The chain has TRBV5-1 and TRBJ1-1; D may be TRBD1 (5 bases). CDR3 length: 14 residues. The V gene's germline CDR1 is SGHRS and CDR2 YFSETQ. Deletions cut 2 bases from V and 4 bases from J, with 12 bases between. CDR3 region: CASSFGGKGTEAFF. The CDR3, as DNA: TGCGCCAGCAGCTTTGGGGGGAAAGGCACTGAAGCTTTCTTT.

The chain combines TRBV29-1 with TRBJ2-7; perhaps TRBD1 as D (5 bases). CDR1 SQVTM and CDR2 ANQGSEA come from the germline V gene. This CDR3 has 13 residues. V lost 3 bases and J lost 0, with 9 bases in between. The CDR3 DNA is TGCAGCGTTGAGACAGTGAACTCCTACGAGCAGTACTTC. Amino acids: CSVETVNSYEQYF.

The rearrangement links TRBV7-2 to TRBJ1-2; D gene uncertain. This CDR3 is built from 13 residues. Between the trimmed V and J ends, which lost 7 bases and 4 bases, there was a span of 13 bases. Per the germline V gene, CDR1 is SGHTA and CDR2 is FQGNSA. The CDR3, as DNA: TGTGCCAGCACCTCCCCCAGGAGCTATGGCTACACCTTC. Encoded protein: CASTSPRSYGYTF.

The chain combines TRBV27 with TRBJ2-7, with D possibly being TRBD1 or TRBD2 (5 bases each). The CDR3 has 14 residues. Trimming left V 6 bases short and J 4 bases short, with 16 bases between. The V gene's germline CDR1 is MNHEY and CDR2 SMNVEV (reference sequence). The CDR3 DNA sequence: TGTGCCAGCAGAATCCCGGGACCTGGATACGAGCAGTACTTC. It encodes CASRIPGPGYEQYF.

The rearrangement uses TRBV28 and TRBJ2-1; 8 bases are a match to TRBD2. CDR3 length: 14 residues. J was trimmed by 7 bases and V by 6 bases; bases with no gene match: 8. Germline V gene lookup returns CDR1 MDHEN and CDR2 SYDVKM. The chain's CDR3 is CASSPSGSRNEQFF. CDR3 in DNA: TGTGCCAGCAGCCCCAGCGGGAGTCGGAATGAGCAGTTCTTC.

This clone appeared a single time. The V gene is TRBV29-1, the J gene TRBJ2-3; D gene uncertain. CDR3 size: 12 residues. Germline CDR1 and CDR2: SQVTM and ANQGSEA. With 3 bases removed from V and 6 bases from J, the gap between germline ends came to 10 bases. CDR3 coding DNA: TGCAGCGTTGACCCGACAAGGGATACGCAGTATTTT. Its protein product is CSVDPTRDTQYF.

This chain connects TRBV29-1 to TRBJ2-1; D is unclear. Between the trimmed V and J ends, which lost 2 bases and 6 bases, there was a span of 2 bases. Germline V gives CDR1 SQVTM, CDR2 ANQGSEA. The CDR3 loop spans 10 amino acids. CDR3 residues: CSVESNEQFF. The CDR3 DNA follows: TGCAGCGTTGAAAGCAATGAGCAGTTCTTC.

The rearrangement joins TRBV5-1 to TRBJ2-1; the match to TRBD2 covers 7 bases. The CDR3 spans 13 residues. With V trimmed by 4 bases and J by 10 bases, 8 bases remained unmatched. Per germline, CDR1 SGHRS and CDR2 YFSETQ. DNA of the CDR3: TGCGCCAGCAGCCCATGGACTAGTAAAGAGCAGTTCTTC. It yields the protein CASSPWTSKEQFF.

V is TRBV15 and J is TRBJ2-7; 8 bases match TRBD1. The CDR3 is made up of 14 amino acids. Germline CDR1 reads LNHNV; CDR2 reads YYDKDF (reference sequence). Germline trimming cut 4 bases from V and 2 bases from J; bases unmatched to any gene: 4. The CDR3 region is CATSMYRGAYEQYF. DNA of the CDR3: TGTGCCACCAGCATGTACAGGGGGGCCTACGAGCAGTACTTC.

The sample holds a few counts of this clone. V usage is TRBV2 and J usage is TRBJ2-7; 7 positions match TRBD2. This CDR3 is built from 19 residues. CDR1 is SNHLY and CDR2 is FYNNEI in the germline V gene. The ends lost 2 bases at V and 3 bases at J; junction bases unmatched: 19. CDR3 nucleotides: TGTGCCAGCAGTGAACCTACACAATCGACTAGCAGGGACGTCTACGAGCAGTACTTC. Translation: CASSEPTQSTSRDVYEQYF.

This clone was observed a few times. A read error may account for a junction end that differs from germline. This rearrangement joins TRBV30 to TRBJ1-2; D remains unclear. Germline V gene data show CDR1 as GTSNPN and CDR2 as SVGIG (reference sequence). CDR3 size: 9 residues. The CDR3 DNA reads TGTGCCTGGAGTCCAACTTTAGGCTTC. Translating gives CAWSPTLGF.

This clone has more than one count but fewer than ten. The CDR3 DNA reads as TGCAGCGTTGGGCTAGCGGGAGTTACGTATGCCGGGGAGCTGTTTTTT. Amino acids: CSVGLAGVTYAGELFF. This sequence joins TRBV29-1 and TRBJ2-2, with 10 bases that match TRBD2. Unmatched junction bases numbered 11, after V lost 4 bases and J lost 6 bases. The length of the CDR3 is 16 residues. The germline CDR1 and CDR2 sequences are SQVTM and ANQGSEA.

This rearrangement joins TRBV9 to TRBJ2-2; possibly TRBD1 for D (5 bases). Germline CDR1 is SGDLS and CDR2 is YYNGEE. V was trimmed by 2 bases and J by 1 base, leaving 15 bases between them. The CDR3 extends over 17 amino acids. This CDR3 reads CASSVSQGKGNTGELFF. Here the CDR3 DNA reads TGTGCCAGCAGCGTCAGTCAGGGAAAAGGGAACACCGGGGAGCTGTTTTTT.

With respect to this clone: A far larger clone differs by one base, so this is likely a read error. This chain connects TRBV7-9 to TRBJ2-7; 9 bases line up with TRBD1. The V gene's germline CDR1 is SEHNR and CDR2 FQNEAQ (reference sequence). The CDR3 runs to 14 residues. V shed 3 bases and J 2 bases; nucleotides not matched to a gene: 2. The CDR3 nucleotides are TGTGCCAGCAGCTTCGGGACAGGGACCTACGAGCAGTACTTC. Its protein is CASSFGTGTYEQYF.